The clone carrying this TCR beta chain was found many times. This entry comes from a study of kidney transplant recipient with SARS-CoV-2 infection. MiXCR was run by TCRdb on the reads, yielding one entry per CDR3 protein. The sample shows some 220,000 distinct CDR3 sequences, under 35% of them seen only once. The CDR3 loop spans 17 amino acids. V trimming: 1 base; J trimming: 0 bases; junction bases outside the gene matches: 4. Germline CDR1 and CDR2: SGHVT and SQSDAQ. This sample comprised a blood sample, obtained at baseline and between days 110 and 120 from a kidney transplant recipient. V is TRBV7-4 and J is TRBJ2-7, with 12 bases lining up with TRBD2. The receptor's source is a male patient between 25 and 40 years old who had COVID-19 and was a kidney transplant recipient. Some of the T cells may derive from the graft donor. The CDR3 loop is CASSLEGLAGSSYEQYF. The CDR3 DNA reads as TGTGCCAGCAGCTTAGAAGGACTAGCGGGGAGCTCCTACGAGCAGTACTTC. The variable domain in full, with the rest retrieved from reference TRBV7-4 and TRBJ2-7, is GAGVSQSPRYKVAKRGRDVALRCDSISGHVTLYWYRQTLGQGSEVLTYSQSDAQRDKSGRPSGRFSAERPERSVSTLKIQRTEQGDSAVYLCASSLEGLAGSSYEQYFGPGTRLTVT.